These 19 T cell receptor beta chains share one sample of origin, sequenced in a study of control samples from healthy donors and cancer patients. Profiled with immunoSEQ multiplex PCR; TCRdb holds only in-frame clones, not every one. This sample yields roughly 120,000 clones, of which roughly 90% are seen a single time; around 3.9% belongs to the top ten. The sequencing sample was made of PBMCs. The source is a woman aged 55-69 years with lung cancer.

The chain carries TRBV6-6 and TRBJ1-1, with 8 nucleotides matching TRBD1. The germline V gene encodes CDR1 MNHNY and CDR2 SVGAGI (reference sequence). The trim removed 7 bases at V and 3 bases at J, leaving 4 bases unmatched. The CDR3 length is 13 residues. CDR3 sequence: CASNPTGDTEAFF. CDR3 in DNA: TGTGCCAGCAACCCGACAGGGGACACTGAAGCTTTCTTT.

V is TRBV2 and J is TRBJ1-3; D possibly corresponds to TRBD1 (6 bases). Per germline, CDR1 SNHLY and CDR2 FYNNEI. The V end was cut by 5 bases, the J end by 5 bases, with 19 bases between. This CDR3 is 16 amino acids long. The CDR3 loop reads CASSSLGRGMRNTIYF. CDR3 bases: TGTGCCAGCAGTAGCCTCGGCAGGGGTATGAGAAACACCATATATTTT.

The V gene is TRBV5-1, the J gene TRBJ2-1; D uncertain. CDR1 and CDR2 (germline): SGHRS, YFSETQ. There are 13 residues in the CDR3. Trimming stripped 7 bases from V and 9 bases from J, with 17 bases between. The CDR3 DNA follows: TGCGCCAGCCTCCTGGACCCTTCCGGTGAGCAGTTCTTC. Amino acids: CASLLDPSGEQFF.

The rearrangement joins TRBV6-5 to TRBJ2-7; 8 bases align to TRBD2. Germline V lookup: CDR1 MNHEY, CDR2 SVGAGI. V trimming: 0 bases; J trimming: 2 bases; junction bases outside the gene matches: 6. The CDR3 has 16 residues. The CDR3 nucleotides are TGTGCCAGCAGTTACTCGGGAGTAGCGGGGACCTACGAGCAGTACTTC. It codes for CASSYSGVAGTYEQYF.

This chain connects TRBV3-1 (or the pseudogene TRBV3-2) to TRBJ2-5, with D hard to call. CDR1 and CDR2 (germline): LGHDT, YNNKEL (reference sequence). V dropped 3 bases and J dropped 7 bases, with 6 bases sitting between them. The CDR3 has 11 residues. In nucleotides, the CDR3 is TGTGCCAGCAGCCAGGAAGTGACCCAGTACTTC. Translated: CASSQEVTQYF.

This clone showed up just a few times. The V and J genes are TRBV2 and TRBJ1-5; D is perhaps TRBD1 (6 bases). The ends were cut back, 7 bases at V and 0 bases at J, with 10 bases in the middle. Germline lookup yields CDR1 SNHLY and CDR2 FYNNEI. The CDR3 is made up of 14 amino acids. The CDR3 is CASTRQASNQPQHF. For the CDR3, the DNA is TGTGCCAGCACCCGACAGGCTAGCAATCAGCCCCAGCATTTT.

CDR3 region: CATQGQGKFANYGYTF. The CDR3 region has the DNA TGTGCCACCCAGGGACAGGGCAAGTTCGCTAACTATGGCTACACCTTC. The chain links TRBV2 to TRBJ1-2, with 9 bases aligning to TRBD1. Per germline, CDR1 SNHLY and CDR2 FYNNEI. The CDR3 totals 16 residues. Germline trimming cut 10 bases from V and 0 bases from J; bases unmatched to any gene: 12.

J is TRBJ1-2 and V is TRBV6-1; tentatively, D is TRBD1 (6 bases). The V gene lost 3 bases and the J gene lost 4 bases, with 18 bases spanning the gap. Germline-derived CDR1 and CDR2 are MNHNS and SASEGT. The CDR3 is 16 amino acids. The CDR3 DNA reads as TGTGCCAGCAGTGACCGACTACAGGGATTTGGCTATGGCTACACCTTC. It encodes CASSDRLQGFGYGYTF.

The gene calls are TRBV25-1 and TRBJ2-1; 9 nucleotides match TRBD2. CDR1 and CDR2 (germline): MGHDK, SYGVNS. The CDR3 contains 13 residues. V was pared by 10 bases and J by 5 bases, with 6 bases of the junction left unmatched. CDR3 coding DNA: TGTGCCACCGGGACTAGCTTAGACAATGAGCAGTTCTTC. Its translation is CATGTSLDNEQFF.

The chain combines TRBV12-3 or TRBV12-4 with TRBJ1-1; perhaps TRBD1 as D (5 bases). The CDR3 spans 13 residues. V dropped 6 bases and J dropped 1 base, with 9 bases sitting between them. The DNA for the CDR3 is TGTGCCAGCAGATGGGGGAGGAACACTGAAGCTTTCTTT. Translating gives CASRWGRNTEAFF.

The rearrangement links TRBV24-1 to TRBJ2-1; 12 bases map to TRBD2. Losses at the gene ends were 4 bases for V and 9 bases for J; bases not matched to a gene: 9. Germline lookup yields CDR1 KGHDR and CDR2 SFDVKD. The CDR3 has 16 residues. The CDR3 DNA reads as TGTGCCACCAGTGAGCTAGCGGGAGGGCCCGGGGGTGAGCAGTTCTTC. This translates into CATSELAGGPGGEQFF.

The chain links TRBV25-1 to TRBJ1-6, with D possibly TRBD1 on 6 matching bases. The CDR3 sequence is 14 residues long. Germline V gene lookup returns CDR1 MGHDK and CDR2 SYGVNS. Trimming left V 7 bases short and J 7 bases short, with 14 bases between. The DNA for the CDR3 is TGTGCCAGCAATCACAGGGTTGCGAATTCACCCCTCCACTTT. It is translated as CASNHRVANSPLHF.

The chain carries TRBV7-9 and TRBJ1-4, with D uncertain. V gave up 5 bases and J gave up 0 bases, with 16 bases separating them. In germline, CDR1 is SEHNR, CDR2 FQNEAQ (reference sequence). This CDR3 comprises 17 residues. The CDR3 nucleotides read TGTGCCAGCAGCCATGGCGCTAATCTTGCAACTAATGAAAAACTGTTTTTT. The encoded protein is CASSHGANLATNEKLFF.

The chain is built from TRBV6-5 and TRBJ1-6; D gene uncertain. This CDR3 spans 12 amino acids. Trimming removed 6 bases at V and 6 bases at J, with 6 bases between. CDR1 is MNHEY and CDR2 is SVGAGI in the germline V gene. Here the CDR3 reads CASSRLNSPLHF. The CDR3 DNA is TGTGCCAGCAGCCGCCTTAATTCACCCCTCCACTTT.

A few counts support this clone. The chain uses TRBV2 and TRBJ1-1; D is perhaps TRBD1 (6 bases). The CDR3 covers 13 residues. The germline V and J ends were trimmed by 3 bases and 4 bases, with 9 bases remaining between them. Per germline, CDR1 SNHLY and CDR2 FYNNEI. The CDR3 loop is CASSEEGVTEAFF. DNA of the CDR3: TGTGCCAGCAGTGAGGAGGGGGTCACTGAAGCTTTCTTT.

The V call is TRBV7-9, the J call TRBJ1-6, with D uncertain. The CDR3 runs 15 residues. CDR1 SEHNR and CDR2 FQNEAQ come from the germline V gene (reference sequence). V gave up 1 base and J gave up 9 bases, with 13 bases separating them. The CDR3 here is CASSLVPDLGSPLHF. DNA for the CDR3: TGTGCCAGCAGCTTAGTTCCGGATTTGGGTTCACCCCTCCACTTT.

The chain couples TRBV10-3 to TRBJ1-1, with TRBD1 matching 9 bases. CDR3 size: 14 residues. Per the germline V gene, CDR1 is ENHRY and CDR2 is SYGVKD. After removal of 7 bases from V and 3 bases from J, the junction contained 6 bases not matched to a gene. The chain's CDR3 is CAIMGQGDYTEAFF. The CDR3 region has the DNA TGTGCCATCATGGGACAGGGCGATTACACTGAAGCTTTCTTT.

The chain joins TRBV6-1 to TRBJ1-5; the match to TRBD1 covers 10 bases. The germline V gene encodes CDR1 MNHNS and CDR2 SASEGT. The CDR3 has 18 residues. V dropped 0 bases and J dropped 5; count of bases not matched to a gene: 10. In DNA form, the CDR3 reads TGTGCCAGCAGTGAAGCGGGGGACAGGGGAAAAAGTGATCAGCCCCAGCATTTT. The encoded protein is CASSEAGDRGKSDQPQHF.

Of note for this clone: A read error may account for a junction end that differs from germline. The chain employs TRBV5-4 and TRBJ2-1; 12 bases line up with TRBD2. Looked up from germline, CDR1 is SGHNT and CDR2 is YYREEE (reference sequence). This CDR3 is 17 amino acids long. CDR3: CASTLTLTSGGAGEQFF. In DNA, the CDR3 is TGTGCCAGCACCTTGACTCTGACTAGCGGGGGAGCGGGTGAGCAGTTCTTC.